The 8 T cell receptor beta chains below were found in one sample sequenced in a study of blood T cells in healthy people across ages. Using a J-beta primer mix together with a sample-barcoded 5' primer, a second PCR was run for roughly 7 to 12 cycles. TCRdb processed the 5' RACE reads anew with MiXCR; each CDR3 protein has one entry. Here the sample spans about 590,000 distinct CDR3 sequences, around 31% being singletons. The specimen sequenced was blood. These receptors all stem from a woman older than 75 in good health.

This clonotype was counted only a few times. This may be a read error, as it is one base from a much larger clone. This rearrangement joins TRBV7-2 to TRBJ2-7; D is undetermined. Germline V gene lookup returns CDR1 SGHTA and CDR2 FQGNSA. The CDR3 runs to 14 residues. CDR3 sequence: CACSLYRSSYEQYF. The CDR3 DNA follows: TGTGCCTGCAGCTTATATAGGAGCTCCTACGAGCAGTACTTC.

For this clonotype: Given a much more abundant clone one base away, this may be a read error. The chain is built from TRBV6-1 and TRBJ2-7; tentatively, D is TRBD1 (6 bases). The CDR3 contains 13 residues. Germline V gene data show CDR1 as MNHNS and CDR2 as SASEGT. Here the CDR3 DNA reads TGTACCAGCAGTGAAGGACAGCTGGGCCCGCAGTACTTC. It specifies CTSSEGQLGPQYF.

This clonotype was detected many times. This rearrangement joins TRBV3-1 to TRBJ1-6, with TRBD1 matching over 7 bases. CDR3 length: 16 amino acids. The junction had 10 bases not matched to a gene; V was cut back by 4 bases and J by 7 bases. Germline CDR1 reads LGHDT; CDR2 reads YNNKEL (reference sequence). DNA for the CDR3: TGTGCCAGCAGCCGAGTGGACAGGAGGGCGAATTCACCCCTCCACTTT. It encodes CASSRVDRRANSPLHF.

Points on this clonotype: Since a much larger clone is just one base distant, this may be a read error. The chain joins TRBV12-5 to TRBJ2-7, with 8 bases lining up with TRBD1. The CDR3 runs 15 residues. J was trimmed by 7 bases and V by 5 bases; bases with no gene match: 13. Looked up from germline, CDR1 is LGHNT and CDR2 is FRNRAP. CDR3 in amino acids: CASGTQGASCREQYF. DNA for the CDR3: TGTGCTAGTGGTACCCAGGGGGCGAGTTGCCGAGAGCAGTACTTC.

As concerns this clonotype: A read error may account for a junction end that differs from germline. The CDR3 DNA follows: TGTGCCAGCAGTCAGCCCGGGATAGATGAAAAACGGTTTTTT. Translation gives CASSQPGIDEKRFF. The chain combines TRBV12-3 or TRBV12-4 with TRBJ1-4; no definite D call. The CDR3 length is 14 residues.

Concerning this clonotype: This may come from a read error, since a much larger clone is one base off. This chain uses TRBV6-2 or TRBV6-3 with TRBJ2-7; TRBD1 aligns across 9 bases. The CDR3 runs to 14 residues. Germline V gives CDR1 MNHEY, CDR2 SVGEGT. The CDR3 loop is CAGSYPTGGYEQYF. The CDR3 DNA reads TGTGCCGGCAGTTATCCGACAGGGGGCTACGAGCAGTACTTC.

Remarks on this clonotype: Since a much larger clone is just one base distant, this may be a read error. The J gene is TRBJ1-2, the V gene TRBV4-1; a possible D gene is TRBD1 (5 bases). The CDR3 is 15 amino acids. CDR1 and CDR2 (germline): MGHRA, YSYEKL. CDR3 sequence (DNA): TGCGACAGCAGCCAAGAAGAGGCAGGGACCTATGGCTACACCTTC. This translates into CDSSQEEAGTYGYTF.

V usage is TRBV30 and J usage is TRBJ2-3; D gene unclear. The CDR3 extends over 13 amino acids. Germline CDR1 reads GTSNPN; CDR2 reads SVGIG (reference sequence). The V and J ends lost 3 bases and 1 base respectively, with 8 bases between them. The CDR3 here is CAWSHAGTDTQYF. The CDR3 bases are TGTGCCTGGAGCCACGCGGGCACAGATACGCAGTATTTT.